Each of the 7 T cell receptor beta chains below was sequenced from the same sample in a study of beta chain features in type 1 diabetes. These TCRs are of unknown antigen specificity. Study results and caveats: Across all four CD4+ subsets, people with type 1 diabetes showed modestly shorter TCRB CDR3s.

Sequenced material consisted of expressed TCRB transcripts (all of the isolated RNA was reverse transcribed). Libraries were prepared by immunoSEQ multiplex PCR; TCRdb keeps only in-frame clonotypes and omits some of them. The data show hundreds of thousands of clones, 13% seen once. Sequenced input: naive CD4+ T cells from blood. These TCRs come from a man aged 18 to 30 with type 1 diabetes.

As to this clone: The sample contains more than one DNA sequence encoding this CDR3. The CDR3 nucleotides are TGTGCCTGGAGTGTAACGGGATACGAGCAGTACTTC. Translated: CAWSVTGYEQYF. This sequence joins TRBV30 and TRBJ2-7; D possibly corresponds to TRBD2 (5 bases). Trimming shortened V by 0 bases and J by 4 bases, and 7 bases separated the two germline ends. Germline V gene lookup returns CDR1 GTSNPN and CDR2 SVGIG (reference sequence). CDR3 size: 12 residues.

Concerning this clone itself: This clone may be a read error of a much larger clone one base away. Within the sample, other DNA sequences also encode this same CDR3. This chain connects TRBV6-5 to TRBJ2-5; no clear D gene. Trimming cost V 6 bases and J 5 bases, with 7 bases left between them. CDR3 length: 11 amino acids. The germline V gene encodes CDR1 MNHEY and CDR2 SVGAGI. The CDR3 nucleotides read TGTGCCAGCAGCCCCGGGGAGACCCAGTACTTC. Protein: CASSPGETQYF.

The CDR3 bases are TGTGCCAGCAGCAAATGGGCCGGGGAGCTGTTTTTT. This gives the protein CASSKWAGELFF. The V and J genes are TRBV21-1 and TRBJ2-2. TRBV21-1 is a documented pseudogene. The CDR3 is 12 amino acids.

The chain recombines TRBV11-2 with TRBJ1-2; 9 positions agree with TRBD1. The CDR3 has 17 residues. Germline assignment: CDR1 SGHAT and CDR2 FQNNGV. The V and J ends lost 3 bases and 2 bases, in that order; junction bases with no gene match: 10. The CDR3 nucleotides are TGTGCCAGCAGCTTTCCTTGGGCGGGACAGGGAAACTATGGCTACACCTTC. This sequence encodes CASSFPWAGQGNYGYTF.

V gene TRBV12-5 combines with J gene TRBJ2-6; D is unresolved. In germline, CDR1 is LGHNT, CDR2 FRNRAP. The germline V and J ends were trimmed by 4 bases and 1 base, with 5 bases remaining between them. This CDR3 is 14 amino acids long. The CDR3, as DNA: TGTGCTAGTGGTTCCCCTTCTGGGGCCAACGTCCTGACTTTC. Protein sequence: CASGSPSGANVLTF.

This clone has only a few counts. V is TRBV5-1 and J is TRBJ1-2, with D possibly being TRBD1 (5 bases). This CDR3 is 16 amino acids long. V lost 0 bases to trimming and J lost 4 bases, with 16 bases between them. CDR1 and CDR2 (germline): SGHRS, YFSETQ. The CDR3 sequence is CASSLGSGGGSYGYTF. DNA for the CDR3: TGCGCCAGCAGCTTGGGGTCCGGGGGAGGTAGCTATGGCTACACCTTC. The variable domain in full, completed from reference TRBV5-1 and TRBJ1-2, reads KAGVTQTPRYLIKTRGQQVTLSCSPISGHRSVSWYQQTPGQGLQFLFEYFSETQRNKGNFPGRFSGRQFSNSRSEMNVSTLELGDSALYLCASSLGSGGGSYGYTFGSGTRLTVV.

The chain couples TRBV25-1 to TRBJ1-1; D gene uncertain. V was pared by 2 bases and J by 3 bases, with 7 bases between. The germline V gene encodes CDR1 MGHDK and CDR2 SYGVNS. The CDR3 is made up of 13 amino acids. CDR3: CASSEDFYTEAFF. The CDR3 bases are TGTGCCAGCAGTGAAGACTTCTACACTGAAGCTTTCTTT.